A selection of T cell receptor beta chains follows, all from one sample in a study of cytomegalovirus exposure and HLA in healthy donors. Sequencing was performed with immunoSEQ multiplex PCR; in TCRdb, only in-frame clones are kept and a portion is missing. The table records over 100,000 clones, approximately 73% of them present only once. The specimen sequenced was PBMCs. All receptors come from a man aged 35 to 55 in good health and CMV-seronegative. Both conserved end residues are part of each CDR3. The D gene is left open where the match is weak. The size entry is marked missing in some rows and otherwise reads once, few, many or a size class.

-	-	TRBV4-2	TRBJ2-3	TGTGCCAGCAGCCAAGAGTCACTGGGGGCGGATACGCAGTATTTT	CASSQESLGADTQYF
-	TRBD2	TRBV11-2	TRBJ2-7	TGTGCCAGCAGCTTACGAGGACTAGCGGGGGCTCTCTACGAGCAGTACTTC	CASSLRGLAGALYEQYF
-	-	TRBV5-1	TRBJ1-5	TGCGCCAGCAGCTTGGACTTCGGGACTAATCAGCCCCAGCATTTT	CASSLDFGTNQPQHF
-	-	TRBV7-9	TRBJ1-1	TGTGCCAGCGAGAGGGGGGGCGGCACTGAAGCTTTCTTT	CASERGGGTEAFF
few	TRBD1	TRBV18	TRBJ2-2	TGTGCCAGCTCACTCGACAGGGACGATTTCGGGGAGCTGTTTTTT	CASSLDRDDFGELFF
-	-	TRBV6-1	TRBJ2-3	TGTGCCAGCAGTGAAGGGTACGAGTTTGATACGCAGTATTTT	CASSEGYEFDTQYF
-	-	TRBV5-4	TRBJ2-3	TGTGCCAGCTCGATTCAGGGGAGATCAGATACGCAGTATTTT	CASSIQGRSDTQYF
-	-	TRBV5-6	TRBJ2-5	TGTGCCAGCAGCCGGGGTACTCATGGGCGAGGAGAGACCCAGTACTTC	CASSRGTHGRGETQYF
few	-	TRBV7-8	TRBJ2-5	TGTGCCAGCAGCTCTAGCAGGTGGGGAAGAGAGACCCAGTACTTC	CASSSSRWGRETQYF
-	-	TRBV4-3	TRBJ2-3	TGCGCCAGCAGCCCGGTACTAGCTGGGACAGATACGCAGTATTTT	CASSPVLAGTDTQYF
-	TRBD1	TRBV5-1	TRBJ2-7	TGCGCCAGCAGCTTAAACAGGGGACACGAGCAGTACTTC	CASSLNRGHEQYF
-	-	TRBV6-6	TRBJ2-7	TGTGCCAGCTGCGCCAGACGGACTTACGAGCAGTACTTC	CASCARRTYEQYF
-	TRBD1	TRBV7-2	TRBJ1-1	TGTGCCAGCAGCCTCAGACGGGACAGGATGAACACTGAAGCTTTCTTT	CASSLRRDRMNTEAFF
-	TRBD1	TRBV5-8	TRBJ2-5	TGTGCCAGCAGCTTGGGGACAGGGGGGGTCTACCAAGAGACCCAGTACTTC	CASSLGTGGVYQETQYF
-	TRBD1	TRBV9	TRBJ2-2	TGTGCCAGCAGCGGGGGGACAGTGAACACCGGGGAGCTGTTTTTT	CASSGGTVNTGELFF
-	-	TRBV5-1	TRBJ2-5	TGCGCCAGCAGCTTGGGGGCGACAGGACAGTACTTC	CASSLGATGQYF
-	-	TRBV7-9	TRBJ2-7	TGTGCCAGCAGCTTACCGCTGGAGGCCTCCTACGAGCAGTACTTC	CASSLPLEASYEQYF
-	TRBD2	TRBV5-6	TRBJ2-7	TGTGCCAGCAGCTTCGCGGGGGTCTCCTACGAGCAGTACTTC	CASSFAGVSYEQYF
-	TRBD1	TRBV19	TRBJ1-4	TGTGCCAGTAGTATCCTCCAGGGGGCTCGGGAAAAACTGTTTTTT	CASSILQGAREKLFF
-	TRBD1	TRBV6-5	TRBJ1-5	TGTGCCAGCAGTCAAGGACAGGGGGGGGGAGCCCAGCATTTT	CASSQGQGGGAQHF
-	TRBD2	TRBV4-3	TRBJ2-7	TGCGCCAGCAGCCAAGAGCAGCGGGGGTGGGGTTACGAGCAGTACTTC	CASSQEQRGWGYEQYF
few	-	TRBV9	TRBJ1-1	TGTGCCAGCAGCCAAGGGGTGAACACTGAAGCTTTCTTT	CASSQGVNTEAFF
-	TRBD1	TRBV28	TRBJ1-6	TGTGCCAGCAGTTTAGACAGGGGGGTATATAATTCACCCCTCCACTTT	CASSLDRGVYNSPLHF
once	TRBD1	TRBV5-1	TRBJ2-1	TGCGCCAGCAGCTTGCCCGGACAGGGACGTGAGCAGTTCTTC	CASSLPGQGREQFF
-	-	TRBV6-4	TRBJ1-3	TGTGCCAGCAGGAGAGACTCCTCTGGAAACACCATATATTTT	CASRRDSSGNTIYF
-	TRBD2	TRBV18	TRBJ2-3	TGTGCCAGCTCACCACCGGCTAGCGGGGAGAACACAGATACGCAGTATTTT	CASSPPASGENTDTQYF
once	-	TRBV5-1	TRBJ2-3	TGCGCCAGCAGCGGCCGGGTGTCGGCGTCAGATACGCAGTATTTT	CASSGRVSASDTQYF
few	-	TRBV27	TRBJ1-2	TGTGCCAGCAGTTTAGGAGGGAGCCCTAACTATGGCTACACCTTC	CASSLGGSPNYGYTF
-	-	TRBV19	TRBJ1-1	TGTGCCAGTAGTATTGTTCCAGGCACTGAAGCTTTCTTT	CASSIVPGTEAFF
few	-	TRBV5-4	TRBJ2-7	TGTGCCAGCAGCCGCACCGGGTCCCTGGAGGACGAGCAGTACTTC	CASSRTGSLEDEQYF
-	-	TRBV15	TRBJ2-7	TGTGCCACCAGCAGAGATTCTCAGGGCTACGAGCAGTACTTC	CATSRDSQGYEQYF
once	-	TRBV5-6	TRBJ2-7	TGTGCCAGCAGCTTGGGCGCCTCGGGACTGAAGACCTACGAGCAGTACTTC	CASSLGASGLKTYEQYF
-	-	TRBV6-1	TRBJ1-2	TGTGCCAGCAGTGAAAGGAGCGTCCTTTATGGCTACACCTTC	CASSERSVLYGYTF
once	-	TRBV5-4	TRBJ1-6	TGTGCCAGCAGCTTGGAACAGGGTAACTCACCCCTCCACTTT	CASSLEQGNSPLHF
-	-	TRBV7-2	TRBJ1-2	TGTGCCAGCAGCTTAGATCCCAGGAGCTACACCTTC	CASSLDPRSYTF
-	-	TRBV9	TRBJ2-1	TGTGCCAGCAGCGTAAGTCGGGGGTCATACAATGAGCAGTTCTTC	CASSVSRGSYNEQFF
-	-	TRBV2	TRBJ2-5	TGTGCCAGCAGTGAAGGGCGGAGGGGCCAGACCCAGTACTTC	CASSEGRRGQTQYF
-	-	TRBV10-3	TRBJ2-7	TGTGCCATCAGTGAGGACCCCGGACAGCTAGTCTCCTACGAGCAGTACTTC	CAISEDPGQLVSYEQYF
-	-	TRBV5-1	TRBJ2-7	TGCGCCAGCGGTCTCGGGGGAACCGAGCAGTACTTC	CASGLGGTEQYF
-	-	TRBV5-6	TRBJ2-7	TGTGCCAGCAGCTTGGTCCCGGGGGGCGCCTACGAGCAGTACTTC	CASSLVPGGAYEQYF
-	TRBD1	TRBV5-6	TRBJ2-5	TGTGCCAGCAGCGACCGACAGGGGGTAGGAGAGACCCAGTACTTC	CASSDRQGVGETQYF